The sequence of this T cell receptor (beta chain) was determined in a study of blood T cell repertoires in COVID-19. Looking at the study overall: The United States, Italy and Spain supplied acute and convalescent COVID-19 samples. In each case, the material was cDNA or gDNA derived from T cells, B-cell-depleted T cells, or PBMCs.

The CDR3 loop spans 17 amino acids. The V end lost 4 bases, the J end lost 0 bases, and 16 bases lay between the germline ends. Germline V gives CDR1 LNHDA, CDR2 SQIVND (reference sequence). Only in-frame clones appear in the TCRdb table, and some are missing; sequencing was by immunoSEQ multiplex PCR. This sample carries roughly 230,000 clones, about 80% of them seen once, and the ten largest clones take about 4.4%. The sequence was collected from a man aged 50 or older with active or convalescent COVID-19. The rearrangement uses TRBV19 and TRBJ1-5; D remains unclear. The sequenced sample was peripheral blood. The CDR3 nucleotides are TGTGCCAGTAGTAGAAGCCTTGTCCTAATTAGCAATCAGCCCCAGCATTTT. It codes for CASSRSLVLISNQPQHF.